This T cell receptor (beta chain) was obtained from a study of shared clonotypes between healthy human individuals. As for this clone: Other DNA sequences from this sample encode an identical CDR3 as well.

Per germline, CDR1 MNHEY and CDR2 SVGAGI. The CDR3 has 14 amino acids. Deletions cut 0 bases from V and 1 base from J, with 6 bases between. CD45RA-negative memory and CD45RA+ naive subsets were split from the CD4+ cells. Assay used: immunoSEQ multiplex PCR; TCRdb lists only in-frame clones, some missing. The table records 2,100,000 or so clones, around 95% of them present only once. Sequencing used naive CD4+ T cells sorted from blood. The subset was: CD45RA+ positively selected. This chain uses TRBV6-5 with TRBJ2-5; D remains ambiguous. The sequence derives from a man between 18 and 35 years old in good health. CDR3 amino acids: CASSYSGFQETQYF. CDR3 coding DNA: TGTGCCAGCAGTTACTCGGGTTTCCAAGAGACCCAGTACTTC.